This TCR beta chain was sequenced during a study of blood T cell repertoires in COVID-19. Looking at the study overall: Specimens from acute and convalescent COVID-19 originated in the United States, Italy and Spain.

Adults between roughly 18 and 89 years of age took part from some 25 US areas. As processed by the authors: Amplified reference gene primers provided the basis for estimating nucleated cell counts. The protocol was immunoSEQ multiplex PCR, while the TCRdb copy is restricted to in-frame clones and leaves out a portion. V and J calls and clone size are as listed in that table; D and trimming were resolved from the DNA. Seen here are around 320,000 clones, 90% observed once, and the top ten hold around 4.2%. V shed 3 bases, J shed 3 bases, and the junction held 6 bases outside the gene matches. Germline CDR1 SGHRS, CDR2 YFSETQ. There are 15 residues in the CDR3.

Sequencing input: PBMCs or T cells enriched from blood (not recorded which). The gene calls are TRBV5-1 and TRBJ2-3; 8 bases are a match to TRBD2. This receptor was obtained from a woman aged 25-40 years who had been exposed to COVID-19. The CDR3 sequence is CASSSRGLATDTQYF. The DNA of the CDR3 is TGCGCCAGCAGCTCTCGCGGACTAGCAACAGATACGCAGTATTTT.